The entry below gives a single TCR beta chain sequence along with its context. Its antigen remains unknown. The junction and the germline gene differ at one end; a read error may be behind it. These data are taken from a study of blood T cells in healthy people across ages. Overall study findings and caveats: Investigators viewed diversity estimates from one million T cells as underestimates, the study reported.

The study isolated at least 6.5 million PBMCs from each sample. Alongside a J-beta primer mix, a sample-barcoded 5' primer served in a second PCR lasting roughly 7 to 11 cycles. TCRdb independently ran MiXCR on the 5' RACE reads; one entry per CDR3 protein. The sample has about 780,000 distinct CDR3 sequences, under 30% seen once. These data were also reused for a study on T cells of mothers and their children.

The receptor was derived from a boy between 5 and 17 years old in good health. Sample: blood.

The CDR3 here is CASRVGNSPLHF. DNA for the CDR3: TGTGCTAGCAGGGTGGGAAACTCACCCCTCCACTTT. The rearrangement links TRBV6-2 or TRBV6-3 to TRBJ1-6; TRBD1 is a possible D gene (5 bases). The CDR3 consists of 12 residues. Per the germline V gene, CDR1 is MNHEY and CDR2 is SVGEGT.